These 20 T cell receptor beta chains came from one sample sequenced in a study of control samples from healthy donors and cancer patients. Generated by immunoSEQ multiplex PCR, the TCRdb table keeps only in-frame clones and is missing some. The data show roughly 40,000 clones, with 83% seen just once and approximately 50% held by the top ten. Input material: blood. The receptors were sampled from a man between 60 and 70 years old in good health.

This chain joins TRBV18 and TRBJ1-4, with D possibly TRBD1 on 5 matching bases. Germline CDR1 is KGHSH and CDR2 is LQKENI. V was cut by 2 bases and J by 8 bases, with 15 bases left in between. The CDR3 spans 15 residues. The CDR3 here is CASSPLGQGSEKLFF. The CDR3 DNA reads TGTGCCAGCTCACCATTGGGCCAGGGAAGCGAAAAACTGTTTTTT.

The chain has TRBV6-1 and TRBJ1-2, with D possibly TRBD1 on 5 matching bases. Per germline, CDR1 MNHNS and CDR2 SASEGT. The CDR3 sequence is 13 residues long. Trimming took 1 base from V and 8 from J, leaving 11 bases between them. In DNA, the CDR3 is TGTGCCAGCAGTGAAGGGGGCGGGGTGGGCTACACCTTC. Translation gives CASSEGGGVGYTF.

The chain is built from TRBV9 and TRBJ1-4, with D possibly being TRBD1 (5 bases). Germline V gene data show CDR1 as SGDLS and CDR2 as YYNGEE. Trimming stripped 0 bases from V and 8 bases from J, with 14 bases between. This CDR3 contains 15 residues. The CDR3 here is CASSVALGLQEKLFF. In DNA form, the CDR3 reads TGTGCCAGCAGCGTAGCCCTGGGACTGCAGGAAAAACTGTTTTTT.

The genes are TRBV24-1 and TRBJ1-5, with 8 bases identical to TRBD1. Trimming at V came to 3 bases and at J to 1 base, leaving 4 bases not matched to a gene. This CDR3 spans 16 amino acids. Germline loops: CDR1 KGHDR, CDR2 SFDVKD. The CDR3 DNA reads as TGTGCCACCAGTGATCCGACAGGGGACAGCAATCAGCCCCAGCATTTT. Protein product: CATSDPTGDSNQPQHF.

This sequence joins TRBV7-2 and TRBJ2-2; the D call may be TRBD1 or TRBD2 (5 bases each). V shed 1 base and J shed 6 bases, with 18 bases lying between them. This CDR3 contains 17 residues. Germline CDR1 and CDR2: SGHTA and FQGNSA. This CDR3 is CASSLDGRFRGAGELFF. The CDR3, as DNA: TGTGCCAGCAGCTTAGACGGACGGTTTAGAGGGGCCGGGGAGCTGTTTTTT.

The chain recombines TRBV5-6 with TRBJ1-2, with D possibly being TRBD1 (6 bases). The V gene's germline CDR1 is SGHDT and CDR2 YYEEEE. V was trimmed by 0 bases and J by 2 bases, leaving 8 bases between them. The CDR3 has 14 amino acids. The CDR3, as DNA: TGTGCCAGCAGCTTGGCAGGGGCCAACTATGGCTACACCTTC. It codes for CASSLAGANYGYTF. Full variable domain (rest looked up from reference TRBV5-6 and TRBJ1-2): DAGVTQSPTHLIKTRGQQVTLRCSPKSGHDTVSWYQQALGQGPQFIFQYYEEEERQRGNFPDRFSGHQFPNYSSELNVNALLLGDSALYLCASSLAGANYGYTFGSGTRLTVV.

The chain combines TRBV24-1 with TRBJ2-1; D is undetermined. This CDR3 region has 15 residues. CDR1 and CDR2 from the germline V gene are KGHDR and SFDVKD. V lost 2 bases and J lost 6, with 13 bases in between. CDR3: CATSDSDVLVNEQFF. CDR3 bases: TGTGCCACCAGTGATTCGGACGTCCTCGTCAATGAGCAGTTCTTC.

This clone appeared a few times. J is TRBJ1-1 and V is TRBV28, with a possible D match to TRBD1 (5 bases). CDR1 and CDR2 from the germline V gene are MDHEN and SYDVKM. This CDR3 comprises 11 residues. With 7 bases removed from V and 11 bases from J, the gap between germline ends came to 14 bases. The CDR3 reads CASNYEGRAFF. CDR3 bases: TGTGCCAGCAATTACGAGGGGAGGGCTTTCTTT.

The rearrangement uses TRBV7-9 and TRBJ1-2; 7 bases line up with TRBD1. Losses at the gene ends were 4 bases for V and 7 bases for J; bases not matched to a gene: 12. Germline V gives CDR1 SEHNR, CDR2 FQNEAQ (reference sequence). This CDR3 spans 15 amino acids. In DNA, the CDR3 is TGTGCCAGCAGCTCCTCCATGAGGACAGGTACTGGCTACACCTTC. Protein: CASSSSMRTGTGYTF.

The chain joins TRBV29-1 to TRBJ2-3; the D gene could be TRBD1 or TRBD2 (5 bases each). Trimming left V 4 bases short and J 4 bases short, with 9 bases between. CDR1 and CDR2 from the germline V gene are SQVTM and ANQGSEA. This CDR3 has 12 amino acids. The CDR3 DNA sequence: TGCAGCGTTGGGGGGTGGGCAGATACGCAGTATTTT. Encoded protein: CSVGGWADTQYF.

This chain links TRBV5-1 with TRBJ2-7, with 13 bases aligning to TRBD2. This CDR3 region has 15 residues. The germline V gene encodes CDR1 SGHRS and CDR2 YFSETQ. V dropped 5 bases and J dropped 3; count of bases not matched to a gene: 5. This chain's CDR3 is CASSIGLAGVYEQYF. CDR3 DNA sequence: TGCGCCAGCAGTATCGGACTAGCGGGGGTCTACGAGCAGTACTTC. The full variable domain, in which reference TRBV5-1 and TRBJ2-7 provide the parts outside the CDR3, is KAGVTQTPRYLIKTRGQQVTLSCSPISGHRSVSWYQQTPGQGLQFLFEYFSETQRNKGNFPGRFSGRQFSNSRSEMNVSTLELGDSALYLCASSIGLAGVYEQYFGPGTRLTVT.

The V call is TRBV18, the J call TRBJ2-1; unclear D gene. The germline gives CDR1 KGHSH, CDR2 LQKENI. The length of the CDR3 is 14 residues. V gave up 6 bases and J gave up 4 bases, with 13 bases separating them. In nucleotides, the CDR3 is TGTGCCAGCTCTCCTCAGACAATTTACAATGAGCAGTTCTTC. It yields the protein CASSPQTIYNEQFF.

This clone was counted a single time. The chain has TRBV10-3 and TRBJ1-5, with D perhaps TRBD1 (6 bases). V lost 2 bases to trimming and J lost 6 bases, with 17 bases between them. This CDR3 contains 16 residues. CDR1 and CDR2 from the germline V gene are ENHRY and SYGVKD. CDR3 sequence reads: CAISEGGTFLSQPQHF. The DNA of the CDR3 is TGTGCCATCAGTGAGGGAGGGACATTCTTAAGTCAGCCCCAGCATTTT.

The chain employs TRBV30 and TRBJ1-5; D call uncertain. This CDR3 is built from 14 residues. In germline, CDR1 is GTSNPN, CDR2 SVGIG (reference sequence). V was clipped by 0 bases and J by 0 bases, with 6 bases between them. The CDR3 bases are TGTGCCTGGAGTGTGACGGATAGCAATCAGCCCCAGCATTTT. Translated: CAWSVTDSNQPQHF.

This chain connects TRBV11-2 to TRBJ2-1; no definite D call. V was trimmed by 5 bases and J by 3 bases, leaving 2 bases between them. Germline lookup yields CDR1 SGHAT and CDR2 FQNNGV. The CDR3 is 11 residues long. CDR3 region: CASSDYNEQFF. CDR3 nucleotides: TGTGCCAGCAGCGACTACAATGAGCAGTTCTTC. The full variable domain, rest sourced from reference TRBV11-2 and TRBJ2-1, is EAGVAQSPRYKIIEKRQSVAFWCNPISGHATLYWYQQILGQGPKLLIQFQNNGVVDDSQLPKDRFSAERLKGVDSTLKIQPAKLEDSAVYLCASSDYNEQFFGPGTRLTVL.

The rearrangement joins TRBV21-1 to TRBJ1-2. TRBV21-1 is labeled a pseudogene. The CDR3 runs to 14 residues. CDR3 nucleotide sequence: TGTGCCAGCAGCTCCCGGGACCTCCCATATGGCTACACCTTC. Translating it yields CASSSRDLPYGYTF.

CDR3 nucleotide sequence: TGTGCCAGCAGCACCCTAGCTAGCGGGAGGGCCCAGGGCAATGAGCAGTTCTTC. This sequence encodes CASSTLASGRAQGNEQFF. This chain joins TRBV11-2 and TRBJ2-1; TRBD2 aligns across 12 bases. Unmatched junction bases numbered 14, after V lost 5 bases and J lost 6 bases. Germline values: CDR1 SGHAT, CDR2 FQNNGV. The CDR3 consists of 18 residues. Full variable domain (missing parts from reference TRBV11-2 and TRBJ2-1): EAGVAQSPRYKIIEKRQSVAFWCNPISGHATLYWYQQILGQGPKLLIQFQNNGVVDDSQLPKDRFSAERLKGVDSTLKIQPAKLEDSAVYLCASSTLASGRAQGNEQFFGPGTRLTVL.

The chain uses TRBV2 and TRBJ2-7; D is uncertain. V was cut by 6 bases and J by 0 bases, with 12 bases left in between. CDR3 size: 14 residues. Germline assignment: CDR1 SNHLY and CDR2 FYNNEI. CDR3 sequence reads: CASRRSARSYEQYF. The DNA of the CDR3 is TGTGCCAGCAGGAGGAGCGCTCGCTCCTACGAGCAGTACTTC.

This clone ranks as medium-sized (0.01 to 0.1%). The chain employs TRBV6-2 or TRBV6-3 and TRBJ1-5; no clear D gene. The CDR3 runs to 13 residues. Germline CDR1 is MNHEY and CDR2 is SVGEGT. The V and J ends lost 2 bases and 1 base respectively, with 3 bases between them. The CDR3 region is CASSYDSNQPQHF. The CDR3, as DNA: TGTGCCAGCAGTTACGACAGCAATCAGCCCCAGCATTTT.

With regard to this clone: Sequence at one end of the junction differs from germline and may be a read error. The V gene is TRBV29-1, the J gene TRBJ2-2, with 7 bases fitting TRBD2. In germline, CDR1 is SQVTM, CDR2 ANQGSEA. The CDR3 covers 13 residues. CDR3 region: CRVGGGNTGELFF. CDR3 coding DNA: TGCCGCGTTGGGGGGGGAAACACCGGGGAGCTGTTTTTT.